This T cell receptor (beta chain) was recovered during a study of cytotoxic CD8 clonotypes in ibrutinib-treated CLL. Looking at the study overall: Responses comprised about 24 partial and 2 complete; at median about 71 months, around 15 remained remitted and roughly twelve progressed. On average, fewer than 95,000 productive rearrangements and a few hundred thousand productive templates per sample.

The data were produced by immunoSEQ multiplex PCR, yet TCRdb's version contains in-frame clones alone and is incomplete. The sample has around 140,000 clones, 77% seen once. Trimming took off 6 bases at V and 2 bases at J, with 14 bases between the two ends. The germline CDR1 and CDR2 sequences are MNHEY and SMNVEV (reference sequence). The CDR3 consists of 14 residues. This TCR came from a human donor with chronic lymphocytic leukemia. This specimen was PBMCs, taken after 12 months of ibrutinib treatment. This rearrangement joins TRBV27 to TRBJ2-7; TRBD2 might be the D (5 bases). In DNA form, the CDR3 reads TGTGCCAGCAGCCAATATTGGGGAGCCTACGAGCAGTACTTC. Translated: CASSQYWGAYEQYF.